These T cell receptor beta chains were read from a single sample in a study of cytomegalovirus exposure and HLA in healthy donors. Generated by immunoSEQ multiplex PCR, the TCRdb table keeps only in-frame clones and is missing some. The sample has 150,000 or so clones, approximately 83% seen once. Sequenced sample: PBMCs. The receptors come from a male donor in good health and CMV-seronegative. CDR3s include the opening cysteine and the closing phenylalanine or tryptophan. A D gene is named only where the DNA matches it firmly. Only part of the rows carry a size: once, few, many, or a class if the clone is expanded.

d_gene	abundance	v_gene	j_gene	CDR3nt	CDR3aa
.	once	TRBV7-9	TRBJ1-6	TGTGCCAGCAGCCTCGACAGGTTCTTACGTTCACCCCTCCACTTT	CASSLDRFLRSPLHF
TRBD1	.	TRBV27	TRBJ1-2	TGTGCCAGCAGTTTCCGGCAGGGGGCCATCTATGGCTACACCTTC	CASSFRQGAIYGYTF
.	.	TRBV28	TRBJ2-1	TGTGCCAGCAGCGTTTCGCAGGGGAGAGTTACGAATGAGCAGTTCTTC	CASSVSQGRVTNEQFF
.	.	TRBV5-4	TRBJ2-7	TGTGCCAGCAGCCCGGGGTCCTCCTACGAGCAGTACTTC	CASSPGSSYEQYF
TRBD1	.	TRBV30	TRBJ2-7	TGTGCCTGGGAGGGACAGGACTACGAGCAGTACTTC	CAWEGQDYEQYF
.	.	TRBV6-5	TRBJ1-2	TGTGCCAGCACCTTAGCGGGGGCCTTCTACACCTTC	CASTLAGAFYTF
TRBD1	.	TRBV2	TRBJ1-2	TGTGCCAGCAGCCCCCTCGGGACAGAGAACTATGGCTACACCTTC	CASSPLGTENYGYTF
TRBD2	.	TRBV28	TRBJ2-3	TGTGCCAGCAGGCCCTTTCCGGGACTAGCGGGGGATCGCACAGATACGCAGTATTTT	CASRPFPGLAGDRTDTQYF
TRBD2	.	TRBV7-9	TRBJ2-1	TGTGCCAGCAGCCCAGGACTAGCGGGAGGTCTTATAGGCAATGAGCAGTTCTTC	CASSPGLAGGLIGNEQFF
.	.	TRBV29-1	TRBJ2-3	TGCAGCGTTGCGATTTCTCCAGTTGATACGCAGTATTTT	CSVAISPVDTQYF
TRBD2	.	TRBV7-9	TRBJ2-3	TGTGCCAGCAGCTTAACCGGCGGGAGAAGCACAGATACGCAGTATTTT	CASSLTGGRSTDTQYF
.	few	TRBV19	TRBJ1-4	TGTGCCAGTAGTATAGTAGGGGGAATTGAAAAACTGTTTTTT	CASSIVGGIEKLFF
TRBD2	few	TRBV28	TRBJ2-2	TGTGCCAGCAGGTTAGCGGGGGAAACCACCGGGGAGCTGTTTTTT	CASRLAGETTGELFF
.	once	TRBV29-1	TRBJ1-3	TGCAGCGTCCAGGGTAGCACTGGAAACACCATATATTTT	CSVQGSTGNTIYF
TRBD2	.	TRBV5-1	TRBJ2-1	TGCGCCAGCAGCCCGGGAGGGAGTGAGTATGAGCAGTTCTTC	CASSPGGSEYEQFF
TRBD1	.	TRBV2	TRBJ1-6	TGTGCCAGCTCCCCGGGACAGGGGGCCTATAATTCACCCCTCCACTTT	CASSPGQGAYNSPLHF
.	few	TRBV5-1	TRBJ2-5	TGCGCCAGCAGCTCCCCCCGAGATTCCCAAGAGACCCAGTACTTC	CASSSPRDSQETQYF
.	.	TRBV7-2	TRBJ1-5	TGTGCCAGCAGCTTAACTGGTAATCAGCCCCAGCATTTT	CASSLTGNQPQHF
TRBD2	.	TRBV29-1	TRBJ2-2	TGCAGCGTCCGCGCGGGAGTAGCGGAGGGGGAGCTGTTTTTT	CSVRAGVAEGELFF
.	few	TRBV7-2	TRBJ2-1	TGTGCCAGCAGCTTAGCTTTGGGGAGAGGGAGTGAGCAGTTCTTC	CASSLALGRGSEQFF
TRBD1	.	TRBV6-5	TRBJ2-7	TGTGCCAGCAGTGCCTGGCAGGGGGCGTACGAGCAGTACTTC	CASSAWQGAYEQYF
.	once	TRBV5-1	TRBJ1-1	TGCGCCAGCAGCCCGAACCTTTTACGGGACACTGAAGCTTTCTTT	CASSPNLLRDTEAFF
.	.	TRBV7-9	TRBJ1-2	TGTGCCAGCAGCTTAGAAGATAGCTATGGCTACACCTTC	CASSLEDSYGYTF
.	.	TRBV18	TRBJ1-2	TGTGCCAGCTCCCTTCGGGGGGATGGCTATGGCTACACCTTC	CASSLRGDGYGYTF
TRBD1	once	TRBV11-1	TRBJ1-3	TGTGCCAGCGGCATCGGGGGACAGAGAAACACCATATATTTT	CASGIGGQRNTIYF
.	.	TRBV28	TRBJ2-2	TGTGCCAGCAGCCTCCGACAGGTTTCGATACGCACCGGGGAGCTGTTTTTT	CASSLRQVSIRTGELFF
TRBD1	.	TRBV28	TRBJ2-5	TGTGCCAGCCTGCCAGGGGGCTGGGAGACCCAGTACTTC	CASLPGGWETQYF
.	.	TRBV15	TRBJ1-2	TGTGCCACCAGCAGAGAGAGACAGCTACTTAACTATGGCTACACCTTC	CATSRERQLLNYGYTF
TRBD2	few	TRBV18	TRBJ2-1	TGTGCCAGCTCACGGGGACTAGCGGGCGATAGCTCCTACAATGAGCAGTTCTTC	CASSRGLAGDSSYNEQFF